The 24 T cell receptor beta chains in this list originate from one sample, sequenced in a study of blood T cell repertoires in COVID-19. The assay was immunoSEQ multiplex PCR, and TCRdb's table has in-frame clones only and misses some. Altogether about 68,000 clones are present, more than 70% being singletons, with the ten largest covering around 9.5%. Sequencing was carried out using peripheral blood. The receptors were gathered from a middle-aged man with active COVID-19.

The J gene is TRBJ2-6, the V gene TRBV7-6; D is perhaps TRBD2 (6 bases). This CDR3 has 17 residues. Germline V gene lookup returns CDR1 SGHVS and CDR2 FNYEAQ. Trimming removed 1 base from V and 0 bases from J, with 10 bases in between. CDR3 in DNA: TGTGCCAGCAGCTTAGGGGACGGGGGCTCTGGGGCCAACGTCCTGACTTTC. It encodes CASSLGDGGSGANVLTF.

DNA for the CDR3: TGTGCCAGCAGCAAAACTAGGGGGCCATCCTGGGTCTCCTACGAGCAGTACTTC. It codes for CASSKTRGPSWVSYEQYF. V gene TRBV21-1 combines with J gene TRBJ2-7; the table's D call, TRBD1, was not checked against the DNA. TRBV21-1 is a known pseudogene. The CDR3 has 18 amino acids.

J is TRBJ1-2 and V is TRBV9; perhaps TRBD1 as D (5 bases). The CDR3 has 17 amino acids. The V end was cut by 3 bases, the J end by 5 bases, with 23 bases between. The germline gives CDR1 SGDLS, CDR2 YYNGEE. In DNA, the CDR3 is TGTGCCAGCAGCGGAGGGGTGACGGACGATCGGGGGTATGGCTACACCTTC. Encoded protein: CASSGGVTDDRGYGYTF.

This clone appeared once. J is TRBJ1-4 and V is TRBV6-2 or TRBV6-3; D is undetermined. V was clipped by 6 bases and J by 6 bases, with 20 bases between them. The CDR3 runs 16 residues. Germline lookup yields CDR1 MNHEY and CDR2 SVGEGT. The chain's CDR3 is CASSLMVSGEDEKLFF. The CDR3 bases are TGTGCCAGCAGCCTCATGGTATCCGGGGAGGATGAAAAACTGTTTTTT.

This sequence joins TRBV9 and TRBJ2-1; TRBD2 matches 15 bases. The V segment lost 4 bases and the J segment 7 bases; nucleotides outside the gene matches: 9. The CDR3 consists of 17 residues. Germline V lookup: CDR1 SGDLS, CDR2 YYNGEE. CDR3 in amino acids: CASSPRTSGGVTNEQFF. Written as DNA, the CDR3 is TGTGCCAGCAGCCCTCGGACTAGCGGGGGGGTTACGAATGAGCAGTTCTTC.

CDR3 nucleotides: TGTGCCAGCAGGGACGAGACAGGGGGCGTTGGAGATACGCAGTATTTT. Residues: CASRDETGGVGDTQYF. This chain joins TRBV2 and TRBJ2-3; 10 nucleotides match TRBD1. Germline trimming cut 6 bases from V and 5 bases from J; bases unmatched to any gene: 11. The CDR3 length is 16 residues. The germline CDR1 and CDR2 sequences are SNHLY and FYNNEI.

The CDR3 nucleotides are TGTGCCTGGAGTTCCCGGGCAGGGACCTATAATTCACCCCTCCACTTT. This sequence encodes CAWSSRAGTYNSPLHF. The chain links TRBV30 to TRBJ1-6; D is possibly TRBD1 (5 bases). V was shortened by 2 bases and J by 2 bases, with 13 bases between the two germline ends. Germline CDR1 is GTSNPN and CDR2 is SVGIG (reference sequence). This CDR3 is built from 16 residues.

This chain links TRBV19 with TRBJ1-1; the D gene is possibly TRBD1 (6 bases). Germline lookup yields CDR1 LNHDA and CDR2 SQIVND (reference sequence). The CDR3 is 15 amino acids. Trimming left V 3 bases short and J 0 bases short, with 11 bases between. The CDR3: CASSIVGQMNTEAFF. The CDR3 coding sequence is TGTGCCAGTAGTATTGTCGGACAGATGAACACTGAAGCTTTCTTT.

V usage is TRBV3-1 (or the pseudogene TRBV3-2) and J usage is TRBJ2-2; 7 bases are shared with TRBD1. CDR1 and CDR2 from the germline V gene are LGHDT and YNNKEL (reference sequence). V lost 2 bases and J lost 3; bases outside the gene matches: 3. The CDR3 length is 15 residues. CDR3 nucleotides: TGTGCCAGCAGCCAATCCGACAGGGACACCGGGGAGCTGTTTTTT. Translated, it gives CASSQSDRDTGELFF.

As concerns this clone: This CDR3 is also generated by other DNA sequences in the sample. The chain links TRBV5-1 to TRBJ2-1; 9 bases match TRBD2. Trimming took 5 bases from V and 4 from J; bases not matched to a gene: 7. The CDR3 runs to 15 residues. CDR1 SGHRS and CDR2 YFSETQ come from the germline V gene. The DNA of the CDR3 is TGCGCCAGCAGTGGGCTAGCGGGACCGTACAATGAGCAGTTCTTC. Translation: CASSGLAGPYNEQFF.

The rearrangement joins TRBV7-9 to TRBJ1-2; D is perhaps TRBD1 (5 bases). Trimming shortened V by 5 bases and J by 2 bases, and 18 bases separated the two germline ends. The CDR3 is 16 amino acids. From germline, CDR1 is SEHNR and CDR2 FQNEAQ (reference sequence). In DNA form, the CDR3 reads TGTGCCAGCAGCCTAGACCGGGGGGACGGGAACTATGGCTACACCTTC. Amino acid sequence: CASSLDRGDGNYGYTF.

The chain has TRBV19 and TRBJ1-5, with D uncertain. The germline V gene encodes CDR1 LNHDA and CDR2 SQIVND (reference sequence). The CDR3 runs 15 residues. The V gene lost 0 bases and the J gene lost 7 bases, with 13 bases spanning the gap. This CDR3 reads CASSIDSGVGQPQHF. CDR3 in DNA: TGTGCCAGTAGTATAGATAGCGGGGTAGGGCAGCCCCAGCATTTT.

V usage is TRBV2 and J usage is TRBJ2-6; D is possibly TRBD1 (5 bases). V was shortened by 6 bases and J by 0 bases, with 12 bases between the two germline ends. Germline CDR1 SNHLY, CDR2 FYNNEI. CDR3 length equals 16 residues. The DNA of the CDR3 is TGTGCCAGCAGGGGGCCCGAGATCTCTGGGGCCAACGTCCTGACTTTC. Translated: CASRGPEISGANVLTF.

The chain joins TRBV6-2 or TRBV6-3 to TRBJ1-5; 8 bases are a match to TRBD1. The CDR3 totals 15 residues. CDR1 and CDR2 (germline): MNHEY, SVGEGT. Unmatched junction bases numbered 0, after V lost 0 bases and J lost 2 bases. CDR3 coding DNA: TGTGCCAGCAGTTACTCGGGACAGGGCAATCAGCCCCAGCATTTT. Encoded protein: CASSYSGQGNQPQHF.

The J gene is TRBJ2-1, the V gene TRBV11-1, with D possibly being TRBD2 (5 bases). Between the trimmed V and J ends, which lost 6 bases and 10 bases, there was a span of 13 bases. There are 12 residues in the CDR3. The V gene's germline CDR1 is SGHAT and CDR2 FQDESV (reference sequence). The CDR3 region has the DNA TGTGCCAGCAGTTCCGGGATTTCAGAGCAGTTCTTC. It is translated as CASSSGISEQFF.

The V gene is TRBV18, the J gene TRBJ1-3, with a tentative D call TRBD1 (6 bases). CDR1 is KGHSH and CDR2 is LQKENI in the germline V gene. V was clipped by 2 bases and J by 4 bases, with 21 bases between them. The CDR3 covers 18 residues. CDR3 sequence reads: CASSPFRSDRSGGNTIYF. The CDR3 bases are TGTGCCAGCTCACCATTCCGGTCGGACAGATCAGGGGGAAACACCATATATTTT.

The chain recombines TRBV2 with TRBJ1-2; 11 bases are shared with TRBD1. The CDR3 is made up of 13 amino acids. Germline V lookup: CDR1 SNHLY, CDR2 FYNNEI. The trim removed 6 bases at V and 7 bases at J, leaving 4 bases unmatched. The CDR3 sequence is CASSLGQGAGYTF. CDR3 nucleotide sequence: TGTGCCAGCAGCCTCGGACAGGGGGCTGGCTACACCTTC.

The chain uses TRBV2 and TRBJ1-3, with D maybe TRBD1 (5 bases). The CDR3 consists of 15 residues. Germline V gene data show CDR1 as SNHLY and CDR2 as FYNNEI. V lost 3 bases and J 0 bases, leaving 9 bases between the germline ends. The CDR3: CASSEGQLSGNTIYF. The CDR3 coding sequence is TGTGCCAGCAGTGAGGGGCAGCTCTCTGGAAACACCATATATTTT.

The CDR3 is CAISESMTGGEKLFF. DNA for the CDR3: TGTGCCATCAGTGAGTCGATGACAGGGGGCGAAAAACTGTTTTTT. The chain recombines TRBV10-3 with TRBJ1-4, with 10 bases lining up with TRBD1. Germline V CDR1 and CDR2: ENHRY, SYGVKD. V gave up 0 bases and J gave up 8 bases; unmatched junction bases: 3. This CDR3 has 15 amino acids.

In nucleotides, the CDR3 is TGCGCCAGCAGCTTGGGCCGGGTGGGTAATGAAAAACTGTTTTTT. Translating gives CASSLGRVGNEKLFF. V is TRBV5-1 and J is TRBJ1-4; D unclear. The CDR3 sequence is 15 residues long. Germline CDR1 reads SGHRS; CDR2 reads YFSETQ. V was clipped by 0 bases and J by 4 bases, with 10 bases between them.

The chain is built from TRBV19 and TRBJ1-1; the match to TRBD1 covers 7 bases. The V and J ends lost 7 bases and 3 bases, in that order; junction bases with no gene match: 8. The CDR3 loop spans 14 amino acids. The germline V gene has CDR1 LNHDA and CDR2 SQIVND (reference sequence). CDR3 DNA: TGTGCCAGTACCGCGACAGGGAGATACACTGAAGCTTTCTTT. This encodes CASTATGRYTEAFF.

The chain couples TRBV6-2 or TRBV6-3 to TRBJ1-5; D uncertain. V was clipped by 0 bases and J by 4 bases, with 10 bases between them. Germline CDR1 MNHEY, CDR2 SVGEGT. The CDR3 has 15 residues. The CDR3 here is CASSYSAGLNQPQHF. In DNA form, the CDR3 reads TGTGCCAGCAGTTACTCTGCCGGTTTAAATCAGCCCCAGCATTTT.

The chain uses TRBV6-5 and TRBJ1-6; 7 nucleotides agree with TRBD1. Losses at the gene ends were 7 bases for V and 9 bases for J; bases not matched to a gene: 9. The germline CDR1 and CDR2 sequences are MNHEY and SVGAGI. The CDR3 sequence is 14 residues long. CDR3: CASIPRQGSSPLHF. In nucleotides, the CDR3 is TGTGCCAGCATCCCCAGACAGGGTAGTTCACCCCTCCACTTT.

The chain couples TRBV7-9 to TRBJ1-1; D not resolved. The CDR3 is 15 residues long. Germline CDR1 is SEHNR and CDR2 is FQNEAQ (reference sequence). Trimming took 3 bases from V and 2 from J, leaving 13 bases between them. The CDR3: CASSFGGGSNTEAFF. CDR3 bases: TGTGCCAGCAGCTTCGGAGGAGGATCTAACACTGAAGCTTTCTTT.